These 6 T cell receptor beta chains originate from one sample sequenced in a study of T cells in Graves' hyperthyroidism and ophthalmopathy (dated by TCRdb to between 2018 and 2021). The method was multiplex PCR. Sequencer: Illumina HiSeq 2000. TCR beta CDR3 regions were amplified from RNA transcripts. A first-round RT-PCR of the TCR CDR3 used the HTBI primer set with the Qiagen OneStep RT-PCR kit. TCRdb's own reprocessing of the public reads used fastp at Q25 and MiXCR and kept productive beta chains. CDR3 protein duplicates are merged, each entry listing the most common genes and DNA. Counted in this sample were roughly 380,000 distinct CDR3 sequences; 18% of them appeared once. Roughly a sixth of the sample is held by the ten biggest clonotypes. The source material was blood. All receptors derive from a woman aged 40 to 49 with Graves' ophthalmopathy.

The J gene is TRBJ2-5, the V gene TRBV6-2 or TRBV6-3, with TRBD1 matching 9 bases. V was pared by 7 bases and J by 7 bases, with 7 bases of the junction left unmatched. The CDR3 runs to 13 residues. CDR1 is MNHEY and CDR2 is SVGEGT in the germline V gene. CDR3 protein: CASNRDRVGTQYF. CDR3 nucleotide sequence: TGTGCCAGCAATCGGGACAGGGTAGGGACCCAGTACTTC.

In its sample, this clonotype was seen many times. The chain has TRBV27 and TRBJ1-1; D not resolved. Trimming cost V 8 bases and J 9 bases, with 10 bases left between them. The CDR3 runs 10 residues. Germline assignment: CDR1 MNHEY and CDR2 SMNVEV (reference sequence). The DNA of the CDR3 is TGTGCCAGCGGGCGAGGCCAAGCTTTCTTT. It yields the protein CASGRGQAFF.

The chain combines TRBV11-2 with TRBJ2-6; D may be TRBD2 (5 bases). Germline CDR1 is SGHAT and CDR2 is FQNNGV. V lost 1 base, J lost 2 bases, and 9 bases lay in between. CDR3 length: 16 amino acids. CDR3 in amino acids: CASSLVLGAGANVLTF. The CDR3 DNA reads TGTGCCAGCAGCTTAGTATTGGGAGCTGGGGCCAACGTCCTGACTTTC.

This clonotype was recorded at least ten times. The chain combines TRBV2 with TRBJ2-7, with 8 nucleotides matching TRBD1. CDR1 SNHLY and CDR2 FYNNEI come from the germline V gene. The junction had 8 bases not matched to a gene; V was cut back by 8 bases and J by 5 bases. The CDR3 length is 13 residues. DNA of the CDR3: TGTGCCAGCGGAGGACAGGGCCGTAACGAGCAGTACTTC. It is translated as CASGGQGRNEQYF. Full variable domain (remainder filled in from reference TRBV2 and TRBJ2-7): EPEVTQTPSHQVTQMGQEVILRCVPISNHLYFYWYRQILGQKVEFLVSFYNNEISEKSEIFDDQFSVERPDGSNFTLKIRSTKLEDSAMYFCASGGQGRNEQYFGPGTRLTVT.

The chain joins TRBV28 to TRBJ2-1; 9 positions agree with TRBD2. Germline-derived CDR1 and CDR2 are MDHEN and SYDVKM. The CDR3 is 15 residues long. Trimming took 7 bases from V and 3 from J; bases not matched to a gene: 7. The CDR3 sequence: CASNLAGEGYNEQFF. In DNA, the CDR3 is TGTGCCAGCAACTTAGCGGGAGAGGGCTACAATGAGCAGTTCTTC.

This clonotype was counted ten times or more. In DNA, the CDR3 is TGCAGCGTTGAACGGACAGGGTTGGTCACTGAAGCTTTCTTT. It yields the protein CSVERTGLVTEAFF. J is TRBJ1-1 and V is TRBV29-1, with 8 bases that match TRBD1. Per the germline V gene, CDR1 is SQVTM and CDR2 is ANQGSEA. The CDR3 covers 14 residues. V shed 2 bases, J shed 4 bases, and the junction held 6 bases outside the gene matches.